This record concerns one T cell receptor (beta chain) sequence. Its antigen is still unknown. The sample belongs to a study of cytomegalovirus exposure and HLA in healthy donors. Findings and caveats of the study: Many donors shared some public TCRs, even though most TCR sequences were rare. Among the most significant clusters, several appeared linked to common viral pathogens in a later analysis. Because they were indistinguishable, some V segments, including TRBV6-2 and TRBV6-3, were excluded.

Everyone who donated was a healthy bone marrow donor. With 60 Vbeta and 13 Jbeta primers, the PCR was carried out. Measured with immunoSEQ multiplex PCR; TCRdb has only the in-frame clones, and not every one. Among 100,000 to 150,000 clones, 77% were seen once, and the ten largest hold approximately 4.2%. Trimming pared 8 bases from V and 2 bases from J, leaving 15 bases between. In germline, CDR1 is LNHDA, CDR2 SQIVND (reference sequence). CDR3 length: 14 amino acids. Sequencing was done on a sample of PBMCs. This TCR came from a male donor in good health and CMV-seropositive. This sequence joins TRBV19 and TRBJ1-2; D might be TRBD1 (5 bases). CDR3 residues: CASDGQGGNYGYTF. For the CDR3, the DNA is TGTGCCAGTGACGGGCAGGGAGGGAACTATGGCTACACCTTC.